Each of the 15 T cell receptor beta chains below was sequenced from the same sample in a study of identical twins. Each CDR3 protein is one row after TCRdb ran MiXCR on the 5' RACE reads. The sample holds approximately 220,000 distinct CDR3 sequences, 7.5% seen once. The sample was also linked to a second study, of yellow fever vaccine responses in identical twins.

The source material was memory (CD45RO+) T cells sorted from blood. The receptors come from a woman younger than 30 in good health.

This rearrangement joins TRBV19 to TRBJ2-7, with 7 bases identical to TRBD1. Germline V gene sequence: CDR1 LNHDA, CDR2 SQIVND (reference sequence). Trimming cost V 2 bases and J 5 bases; bases outside gene matches: 6. This CDR3 has 14 amino acids. CDR3 sequence (DNA): TGTGCCAGTAGTATAACCAGGGGGATCGACGAGCAGTACTTC. Protein sequence: CASSITRGIDEQYF.

V and J are TRBV29-1 and TRBJ2-2; 9 bases map to TRBD1. This CDR3 has 15 amino acids. In germline, CDR1 is SQVTM, CDR2 ANQGSEA. The V gene end was trimmed by 4 bases and the J gene end by 7 bases; junction bases not matched to a gene: 10. CDR3 in amino acids: CSVGRDRVVGGELFF. The CDR3 DNA sequence: TGCAGCGTTGGCCGGGACAGGGTTGTCGGCGGGGAGCTGTTTTTT.

A few counts support this clonotype. This chain connects TRBV24-1 to TRBJ2-3, with 10 bases identical to TRBD1. The V and J ends lost 4 bases and 5 bases, in that order; junction bases with no gene match: 5. This CDR3 has 15 amino acids. Germline values: CDR1 KGHDR, CDR2 SFDVKD. The CDR3 is CATSDDRGPGDTQYF. CDR3 coding DNA: TGTGCCACCAGTGACGACAGGGGGCCTGGAGATACGCAGTATTTT.

This clonotype was counted a few times. The genes are TRBV4-2 and TRBJ2-2; no firm D call. V was clipped by 6 bases and J by 3 bases, with 11 bases between them. CDR3 length equals 14 residues. CDR1 and CDR2 (germline): LGHNA, YNFKEQ. The DNA of the CDR3 is TGTGCCAGCAGAAGCGTGGGTGACACCGGGGAGCTGTTTTTT. It specifies CASRSVGDTGELFF.

The chain has TRBV20-1 and TRBJ1-4; possible D gene TRBD1, 5 bases. Per the germline V gene, CDR1 is DFQATT and CDR2 is SNEGSKA (reference sequence). V was trimmed by 3 bases and J by 7 bases, leaving 21 bases between them. CDR3 size: 16 residues. The CDR3 nucleotides read TGCAGTGCTAGGGGATCAACCGGAGAAAGGGGTGAAAAACTGTTTTTT. Translated: CSARGSTGERGEKLFF.

The V and J genes are TRBV3-1 and TRBJ2-4; 9 nucleotides align to TRBD1. V dropped 4 bases and J dropped 8; count of bases not matched to a gene: 3. This CDR3 is built from 13 residues. Germline-derived CDR1 and CDR2 are LGHDT and YNNKEL (reference sequence). CDR3: CASSPWDRDIQYF. The CDR3 nucleotides read TGTGCCAGCAGCCCGTGGGACAGGGACATTCAGTACTTC.

This clonotype has a count of ten or more. The chain uses TRBV5-1 and TRBJ2-1; 12 bases map to TRBD2. With 0 bases clipped from V and 4 bases from J, the junction kept 2 bases outside the gene matches. Germline CDR1 SGHRS, CDR2 YFSETQ. CDR3 length: 16 amino acids. CDR3 sequence (DNA): TGCGCCAGCAGCTTGGCGGGACTAGCGGGTTACAATGAGCAGTTCTTC. Protein product: CASSLAGLAGYNEQFF. The full variable domain, rest sourced from reference TRBV5-1 and TRBJ2-1, is KAGVTQTPRYLIKTRGQQVTLSCSPISGHRSVSWYQQTPGQGLQFLFEYFSETQRNKGNFPGRFSGRQFSNSRSEMNVSTLELGDSALYLCASSLAGLAGYNEQFFGPGTRLTVL.

This clonotype was detected only a few times. This chain links TRBV7-2 with TRBJ2-3, with 8 bases matching TRBD1. The CDR3 extends over 14 amino acids. Germline CDR1 reads SGHTA; CDR2 reads FQGNSA. The ends lost 5 bases at V and 4 bases at J; junction bases unmatched: 5. The CDR3 nucleotides are TGTGCCAGCAGCCCAGGGGGCGGCCCAGATACGCAGTATTTT. Translated: CASSPGGGPDTQYF.

This clonotype was detected only a few times. The V call is TRBV5-1, the J call TRBJ2-5; a weak D match, TRBD2 (6 bases). V lost 9 bases to trimming and J lost 3 bases, with 21 bases between them. Germline V gene sequence: CDR1 SGHRS, CDR2 YFSETQ. The CDR3 is made up of 15 amino acids. For the CDR3, the DNA is TGCGCCACCGCGGGTGGCGGGGTGGGTGAAGAGACCCAGTACTTC. It yields the protein CATAGGGVGEETQYF.

The sample holds a few counts of this clonotype. The CDR3 region has the DNA TGTGCCAGCAGGCCTTGGACAGGCCTCACCGGGGAGCTGTTTTTT. The encoded protein is CASRPWTGLTGELFF. This chain links TRBV6-2 or TRBV6-3 with TRBJ2-2; the match to TRBD1 covers 7 bases. The CDR3 spans 15 residues. The V and J ends lost 6 bases and 4 bases, in that order; junction bases with no gene match: 8. Germline loops: CDR1 MNHEY, CDR2 SVGEGT.

J is TRBJ2-5 and V is TRBV27; 10 bases are shared with TRBD2. The CDR3 runs 15 residues. Trimming took 4 bases from V and 5 from J; bases not matched to a gene: 7. Germline CDR1 reads MNHEY; CDR2 reads SMNVEV (reference sequence). The CDR3 DNA reads as TGTGCCAGCAGTTCGGCTAGCGGGAGTTGGGAGACCCAGTACTTC. Encoded protein: CASSSASGSWETQYF.

The chain recombines TRBV9 with TRBJ2-3; D is unresolved. CDR1 and CDR2 from the germline V gene are SGDLS and YYNGEE. V lost 4 bases and J lost 6, with 15 bases in between. CDR3 length equals 14 residues. CDR3 sequence reads: CASSLGFDGDTQYF. DNA for the CDR3: TGTGCCAGCAGCTTGGGGTTCGATGGGGATACGCAGTATTTT.

This clonotype has a handful of counts. The rearrangement uses TRBV7-9 and TRBJ2-2, with D tentatively TRBD1 (5 bases). Germline V gene data show CDR1 as SEHNR and CDR2 as FQNEAQ (reference sequence). V was trimmed by 1 base and J by 7 bases, leaving 10 bases between them. This CDR3 is 14 amino acids long. CDR3 loop: CASSLGQGGGELFF. The CDR3 coding sequence is TGTGCCAGCAGCTTAGGCCAGGGTGGCGGGGAGCTGTTTTTT.

The V and J genes are TRBV3-1 and TRBJ2-7; D unclear. The CDR3 is 14 residues long. The germline V gene has CDR1 LGHDT and CDR2 YNNKEL (reference sequence). Trimming removed 0 bases at V and 6 bases at J, with 12 bases between. CDR3 nucleotides: TGTGCCAGCAGCCAAGAGTCGTCCACATCCGAGCAGTACTTC. Protein sequence: CASSQESSTSEQYF.

This clonotype was recorded at least ten times. This chain joins TRBV5-1 and TRBJ2-5; D gene unclear. Per germline, CDR1 SGHRS and CDR2 YFSETQ. This CDR3 is 13 amino acids long. Trimming removed 2 bases at V and 2 bases at J, with 7 bases between. The DNA for the CDR3 is TGCGCCAGCAGCTTAAATGTACAAGAGACCCAGTACTTC. Protein sequence: CASSLNVQETQYF.